The subject of this entry is one TCR beta chain. These data are taken from a study of shared clonotypes between healthy human individuals. Several immunoSEQ plates received, in even portions, the genomic DNA of each subset. The data were produced by immunoSEQ multiplex PCR, yet TCRdb's version contains in-frame clones alone and is incomplete. Among roughly 500,000 clones listed, over 60% were seen once. V was clipped by 0 bases and J by 3 bases; unmatched bases: 8. The CDR3 covers 17 residues. CDR1 SGHVS and CDR2 FNYEAQ come from the germline V gene. For genomic DNA, unsorted samples relied on around 81 million PBMCs.

The receptor was derived from a woman between 35 and 50 years old in good health. Some clones in this sample may be carry-over from other donors' samples. V gene TRBV7-6 combines with J gene TRBJ2-7; 10 nucleotides agree with TRBD2. Material for sequencing was PBMCs. The CDR3 here is CASSLASYRTSGYEQYF. CDR3 bases: TGTGCCAGCAGCTTAGCTTCTTACAGGACTAGCGGCTACGAGCAGTACTTC.